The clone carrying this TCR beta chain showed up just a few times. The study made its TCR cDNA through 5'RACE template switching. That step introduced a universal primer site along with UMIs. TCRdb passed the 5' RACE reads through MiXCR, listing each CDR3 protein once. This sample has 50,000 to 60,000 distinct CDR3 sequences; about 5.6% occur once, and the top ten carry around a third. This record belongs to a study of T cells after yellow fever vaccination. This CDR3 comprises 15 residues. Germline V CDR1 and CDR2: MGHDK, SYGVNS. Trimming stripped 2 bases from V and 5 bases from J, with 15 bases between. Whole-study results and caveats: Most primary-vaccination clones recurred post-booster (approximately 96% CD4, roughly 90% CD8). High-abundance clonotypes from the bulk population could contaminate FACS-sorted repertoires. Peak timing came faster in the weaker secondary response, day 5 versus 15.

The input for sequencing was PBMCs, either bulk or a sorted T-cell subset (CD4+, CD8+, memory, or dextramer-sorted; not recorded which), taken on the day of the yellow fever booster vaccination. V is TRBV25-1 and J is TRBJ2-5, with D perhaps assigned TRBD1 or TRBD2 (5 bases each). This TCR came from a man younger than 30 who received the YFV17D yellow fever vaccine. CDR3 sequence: CASSEPRKGSETQYF. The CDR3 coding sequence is TGTGCCAGCAGTGAACCGCGAAAGGGGAGTGAGACCCAGTACTTC.